This is a list of T cell receptor beta chains from one sample in a study of blood T cell repertoires in COVID-19. The protocol was immunoSEQ multiplex PCR, while the TCRdb copy is restricted to in-frame clones and leaves out a portion. The sample includes about 19,000 clones, 86% of them seen just once. The specimen was peripheral blood. These receptors originate from a human donor in a cohort sampled during active COVID-19. The CDR3 runs from the conserved cysteine through the conserved F or W. Fields, in order: D gene, J gene, V gene, clone size, CDR3 DNA, CDR3 protein. D genes are given only for firm matches. For some rows the clone size is stated as once, few or many, or as a class when expanded; others skip it.

D gene: TRBD2; J gene: TRBJ2-7; V gene: TRBV5-1; clone size: NA; CDR3 DNA: TGCGCCAGCAGCTTCGAGACTAGCGGCTTCTCCTACGAGCAGTACTTC; CDR3 protein: CASSFETSGFSYEQYF
D gene: TRBD2; J gene: TRBJ2-1; V gene: TRBV6-1; clone size: NA; CDR3 DNA: TGTGCCAGCAGTGAAGCGTCGGGAGGGATCAATGAGCAGTTCTTC; CDR3 protein: CASSEASGGINEQFF
D gene: TRBD2; J gene: TRBJ2-3; V gene: TRBV28; clone size: NA; CDR3 DNA: TGTGCCAGCAGTTTACTCTCTAGCGGGAGTAGGGATACGCAGTATTTT; CDR3 protein: CASSLLSSGSRDTQYF
D gene: NA; J gene: TRBJ1-4; V gene: TRBV27; clone size: NA; CDR3 DNA: TGTGCCAGCAGTGCTGACAGGGAAAAACTGTTTTTT; CDR3 protein: CASSADREKLFF
D gene: TRBD2; J gene: TRBJ2-2; V gene: TRBV28; clone size: NA; CDR3 DNA: TGTGCCAGCAGCCTCCAAACTAGCGGGAGCAGAGCCGGGGAGCTGTTTTTT; CDR3 protein: CASSLQTSGSRAGELFF
D gene: NA; J gene: TRBJ2-7; V gene: TRBV19; clone size: once; CDR3 DNA: TGTGCCAGTAGCCCTATCAGGCAGGTTCAGGACGAGCAGTACTTC; CDR3 protein: CASSPIRQVQDEQYF
D gene: TRBD2; J gene: TRBJ2-3; V gene: TRBV27; clone size: NA; CDR3 DNA: TGTGCCAGCACCCCCCGGGGAGCGGGAGCAGATACGCAGTATTTT; CDR3 protein: CASTPRGAGADTQYF
D gene: TRBD2; J gene: TRBJ2-1; V gene: TRBV6-4; clone size: NA; CDR3 DNA: TGTGCCAGCAGTGACTCGAGCGGGAGTCGTTACAATGAGCAGTTCTTC; CDR3 protein: CASSDSSGSRYNEQFF
D gene: NA; J gene: TRBJ2-5; V gene: TRBV3-1/TRBV3-2; clone size: NA; CDR3 DNA: TGTGCCAGCAGCCAATTCGGTCTGGGCGAGACCCAGTACTTC; CDR3 protein: CASSQFGLGETQYF
D gene: NA; J gene: TRBJ2-1; V gene: TRBV7-2; clone size: NA; CDR3 DNA: TGTGCCAGCAGCTTAGAGGCGGGTTGGCAGTTCTTC; CDR3 protein: CASSLEAGWQFF
D gene: NA; J gene: TRBJ1-4; V gene: TRBV5-4; clone size: NA; CDR3 DNA: TGTGCCAGCAGCAAGGGAGAAAGGGAGGCTAATGAAAAACTGTTTTTT; CDR3 protein: CASSKGEREANEKLFF
D gene: NA; J gene: TRBJ2-2; V gene: TRBV7-3; clone size: NA; CDR3 DNA: TGTGCCAGCAAAGGACAACCGAACACCGGGGAGCTGTTTTTT; CDR3 protein: CASKGQPNTGELFF
D gene: TRBD1; J gene: TRBJ1-5; V gene: TRBV19; clone size: NA; CDR3 DNA: TGTGCCAGTAGTACCCTAGGCCCGACAGGGGGGCAGCCCCAGCATTTT; CDR3 protein: CASSTLGPTGGQPQHF
D gene: TRBD2; J gene: TRBJ2-7; V gene: TRBV28; clone size: NA; CDR3 DNA: TGTGCCAGCAGTCCCACAGCGGGAGTCTACGAGCAGTACTTC; CDR3 protein: CASSPTAGVYEQYF
D gene: NA; J gene: TRBJ2-1; V gene: TRBV7-3; clone size: NA; CDR3 DNA: TGTGCCAGCAGCTTAAGCGGGGCAAACTACAATGAGCAGTTCTTC; CDR3 protein: CASSLSGANYNEQFF
D gene: TRBD1; J gene: TRBJ1-4; V gene: TRBV19; clone size: NA; CDR3 DNA: TGTGCCAGTACCGCCGACAGGGGAGCTAATGAAAAACTGTTTTTT; CDR3 protein: CASTADRGANEKLFF
D gene: TRBD2; J gene: TRBJ2-5; V gene: TRBV9; clone size: NA; CDR3 DNA: TGTGCCAGCAGCGGCGGACTAGCGGGAGGTGGAGAGACCCAGTACTTC; CDR3 protein: CASSGGLAGGGETQYF
D gene: TRBD2; J gene: TRBJ2-7; V gene: TRBV19; clone size: NA; CDR3 DNA: TGTGCCAGTAGTATAGGGCCGGGAGGGACTGACGAGCAGTACTTC; CDR3 protein: CASSIGPGGTDEQYF
D gene: TRBD2; J gene: TRBJ2-7; V gene: TRBV2; clone size: NA; CDR3 DNA: TGTGCCAGCAGGAGTGGACTAGCGGGAGTCGAGCAGTACTTC; CDR3 protein: CASRSGLAGVEQYF
D gene: TRBD1; J gene: TRBJ1-2; V gene: TRBV7-9; clone size: NA; CDR3 DNA: TGTGCCAGCACACGTTCGGGGACAGGGGATGGCTACACCTTC; CDR3 protein: CASTRSGTGDGYTF
D gene: NA; J gene: TRBJ1-1; V gene: TRBV10-2; clone size: few; CDR3 DNA: TGCGCCAGCAGTGCAGTAATGGACTCCCCAGCTGAAGCTTTCTTT; CDR3 protein: CASSAVMDSPAEAFF
D gene: NA; J gene: TRBJ1-5; V gene: TRBV19; clone size: NA; CDR3 DNA: TGTGCCAGTAGTAGGACAGATAGCAATCAGCCCCAGCATTTT; CDR3 protein: CASSRTDSNQPQHF
D gene: NA; J gene: TRBJ1-5; V gene: TRBV15; clone size: NA; CDR3 DNA: TGTGCCACCAGCAGAGGGCAGTTGAATCAGCCCCAGCATTTT; CDR3 protein: CATSRGQLNQPQHF